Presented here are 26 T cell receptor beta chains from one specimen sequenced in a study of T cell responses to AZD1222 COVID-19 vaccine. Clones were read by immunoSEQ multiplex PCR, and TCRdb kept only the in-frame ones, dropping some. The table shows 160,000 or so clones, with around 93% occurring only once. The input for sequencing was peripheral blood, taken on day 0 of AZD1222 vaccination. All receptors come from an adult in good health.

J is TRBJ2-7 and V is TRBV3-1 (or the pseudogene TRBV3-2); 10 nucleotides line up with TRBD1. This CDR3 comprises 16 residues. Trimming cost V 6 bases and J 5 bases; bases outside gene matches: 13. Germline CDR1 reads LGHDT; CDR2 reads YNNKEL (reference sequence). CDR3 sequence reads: CASRHWSETGGHEQYF. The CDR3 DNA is TGTGCCAGCAGACACTGGTCCGAGACAGGGGGCCACGAGCAGTACTTC.

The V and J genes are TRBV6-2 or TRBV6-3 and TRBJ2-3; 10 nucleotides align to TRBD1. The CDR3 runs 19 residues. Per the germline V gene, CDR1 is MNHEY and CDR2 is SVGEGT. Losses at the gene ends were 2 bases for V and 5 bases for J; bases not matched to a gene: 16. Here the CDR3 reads CASSYEGTGANLGRDTQYF. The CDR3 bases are TGTGCCAGCAGTTACGAGGGGACAGGGGCAAATCTGGGGAGAGATACGCAGTATTTT.

DNA of the CDR3: TGTGCCACCAGCAGAGAGGGTCAGGGGGCGAACGAGCAGTACTTC. As protein: CATSREGQGANEQYF. J is TRBJ2-7 and V is TRBV15, with 8 bases that match TRBD1. Germline CDR1 LNHNV, CDR2 YYDKDF (reference sequence). The CDR3 covers 15 residues. Trimming cost V 0 bases and J 5 bases; bases outside gene matches: 6. The variable domain in full, completed from reference TRBV15 and TRBJ2-7, reads DAMVIQNPRYQVTQFGKPVTLSCSQTLNHNVMYWYQQKSSQAPKLLFHYYDKDFNNEADTPDNFQSRRPNTSFCFLDIRSPGLGDTAMYLCATSREGQGANEQYFGPGTRLTVT.

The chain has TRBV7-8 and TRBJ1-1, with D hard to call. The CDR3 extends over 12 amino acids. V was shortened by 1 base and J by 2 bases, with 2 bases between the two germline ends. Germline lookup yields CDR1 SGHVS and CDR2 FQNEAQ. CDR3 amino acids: CASSLDNTEAFF. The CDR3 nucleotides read TGTGCCAGCAGCTTAGACAACACTGAAGCTTTCTTT.

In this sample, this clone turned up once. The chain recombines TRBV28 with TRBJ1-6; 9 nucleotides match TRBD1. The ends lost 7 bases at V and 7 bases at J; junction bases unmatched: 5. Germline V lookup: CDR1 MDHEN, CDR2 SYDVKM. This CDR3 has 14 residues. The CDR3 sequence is CASTGGQGNSPLHF. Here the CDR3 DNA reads TGTGCCAGCACCGGGGGACAGGGCAATTCACCCCTCCACTTT. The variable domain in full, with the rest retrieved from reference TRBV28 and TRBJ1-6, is DVKVTQSSRYLVKRTGEKVFLECVQDMDHENMFWYRQDPGLGLRLIYFSYDVKMKEKGDIPEGYSVSREKKERFSLILESASTNQTSMYLCASTGGQGNSPLHFGNGTRLTVT.

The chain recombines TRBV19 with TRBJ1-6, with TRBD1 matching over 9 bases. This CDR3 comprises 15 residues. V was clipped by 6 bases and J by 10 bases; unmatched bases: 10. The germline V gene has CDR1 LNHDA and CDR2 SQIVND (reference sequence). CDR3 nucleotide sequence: TGTGCCAGTAGCTTCCCGGGACAGGGAGGATCACCCCTCCACTTT. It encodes CASSFPGQGGSPLHF.

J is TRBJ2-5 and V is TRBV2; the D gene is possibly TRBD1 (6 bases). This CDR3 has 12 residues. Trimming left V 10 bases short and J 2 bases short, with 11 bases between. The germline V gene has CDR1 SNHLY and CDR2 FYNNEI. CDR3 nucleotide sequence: TGTGCCACAGGACAGACTCAAGAGACCCAGTACTTC. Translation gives CATGQTQETQYF.

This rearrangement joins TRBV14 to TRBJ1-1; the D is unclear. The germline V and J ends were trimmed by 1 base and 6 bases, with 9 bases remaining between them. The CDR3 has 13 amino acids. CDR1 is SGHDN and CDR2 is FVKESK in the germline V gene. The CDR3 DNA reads TGTGCCAGCAGCCAAGGAGGGAGGTCTGAAGCTTTCTTT. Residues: CASSQGGRSEAFF.

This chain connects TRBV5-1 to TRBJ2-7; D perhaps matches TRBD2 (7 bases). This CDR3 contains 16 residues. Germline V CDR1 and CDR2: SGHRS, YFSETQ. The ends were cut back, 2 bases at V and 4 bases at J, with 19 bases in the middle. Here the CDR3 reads CASSFAGAGAGYEQYF. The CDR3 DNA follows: TGCGCCAGCAGCTTCGCGGGGGCTGGCGCGGGTTACGAGCAGTACTTC.

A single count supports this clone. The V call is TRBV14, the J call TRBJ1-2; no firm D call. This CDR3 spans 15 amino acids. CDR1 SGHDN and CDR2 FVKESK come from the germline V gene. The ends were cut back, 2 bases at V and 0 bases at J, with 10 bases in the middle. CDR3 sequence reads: CASSQKVTPNYGYTF. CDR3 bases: TGTGCCAGCAGCCAAAAGGTGACCCCTAACTATGGCTACACCTTC.

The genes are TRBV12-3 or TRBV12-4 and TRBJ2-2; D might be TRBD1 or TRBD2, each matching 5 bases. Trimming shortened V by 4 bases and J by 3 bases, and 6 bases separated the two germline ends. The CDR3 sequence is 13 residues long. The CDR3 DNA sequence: TGTGCCAGCAGTTCGGGGCACACCGGGGAGCTGTTTTTT. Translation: CASSSGHTGELFF.

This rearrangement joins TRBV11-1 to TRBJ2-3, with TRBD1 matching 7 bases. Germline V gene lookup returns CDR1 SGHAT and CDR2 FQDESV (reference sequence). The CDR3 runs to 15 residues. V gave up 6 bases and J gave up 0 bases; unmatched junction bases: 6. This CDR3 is CASSWNRGSTDTQYF. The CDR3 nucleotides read TGTGCCAGCAGTTGGAACAGGGGTAGCACAGATACGCAGTATTTT.

CDR3 nucleotide sequence: TGTGCCAGCAGCCAAGTTGCCCGCTACAATGAGCAGTTCTTC. Amino acid sequence: CASSQVARYNEQFF. V and J are TRBV14 and TRBJ2-1; D uncertain. V lost 1 base, J lost 3 bases, and 7 bases lay in between. Germline values: CDR1 SGHDN, CDR2 FVKESK. The CDR3 sequence is 14 residues long. The whole variable domain, remainder taken from reference TRBV14 and TRBJ2-1, is EAGVTQFPSHSVIEKGQTVTLRCDPISGHDNLYWYRRVMGKEIKFLLHFVKESKQDESGMPNNRFLAERTGGTYSTLKVQPAELEDSGVYFCASSQVARYNEQFFGPGTRLTVL.

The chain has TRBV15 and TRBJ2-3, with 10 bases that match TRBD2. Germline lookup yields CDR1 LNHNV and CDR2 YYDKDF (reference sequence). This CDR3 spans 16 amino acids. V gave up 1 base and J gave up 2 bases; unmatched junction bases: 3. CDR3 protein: CATSRGLAGATDTQYF. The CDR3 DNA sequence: TGTGCCACCAGCAGAGGACTAGCGGGTGCCACAGATACGCAGTATTTT.

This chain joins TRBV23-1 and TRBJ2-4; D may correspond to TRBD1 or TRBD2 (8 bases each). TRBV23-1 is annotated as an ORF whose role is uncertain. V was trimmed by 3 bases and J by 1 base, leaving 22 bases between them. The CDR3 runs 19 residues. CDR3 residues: CASSHPGGAGGNAKNIQYF. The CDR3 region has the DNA TGCGCCAGCAGTCATCCAGGGGGCGCGGGAGGAAACGCCAAAAACATTCAGTACTTC.

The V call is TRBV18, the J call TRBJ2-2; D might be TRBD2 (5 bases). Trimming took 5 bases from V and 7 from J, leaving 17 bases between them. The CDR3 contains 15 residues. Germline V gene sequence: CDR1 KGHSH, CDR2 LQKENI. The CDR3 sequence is CASSEVFSGGGELFF. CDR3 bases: TGTGCCAGCTCAGAGGTGTTTTCAGGAGGCGGGGAGCTGTTTTTT.

The CDR3 sequence is CASTGDIRREQYF. The CDR3 DNA reads as TGTGCCAGTACCGGAGACATACGAAGGGAGCAGTACTTC. The chain recombines TRBV19 with TRBJ2-7; no definite D call. V shed 7 bases and J shed 7 bases, with 17 bases lying between them. The CDR3 covers 13 residues. Germline CDR1 is LNHDA and CDR2 is SQIVND (reference sequence).

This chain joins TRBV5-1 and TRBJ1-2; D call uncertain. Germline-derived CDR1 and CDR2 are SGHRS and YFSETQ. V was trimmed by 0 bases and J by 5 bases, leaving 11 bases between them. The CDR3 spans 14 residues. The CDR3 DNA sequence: TGCGCCAGCAGCTTGGGGGGAGTCGGGTATGGCTACACCTTC. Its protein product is CASSLGGVGYGYTF.

The CDR3 spells CASSPHGPTPQETQYF. DNA of the CDR3: TGCGCCAGCAGCCCTCACGGGCCTACGCCTCAAGAGACCCAGTACTTC. The gene calls are TRBV4-1 and TRBJ2-5; unclear D gene. Trimming pared 4 bases from V and 2 bases from J, leaving 17 bases between. CDR3 length: 16 residues. Germline values: CDR1 MGHRA, CDR2 YSYEKL.

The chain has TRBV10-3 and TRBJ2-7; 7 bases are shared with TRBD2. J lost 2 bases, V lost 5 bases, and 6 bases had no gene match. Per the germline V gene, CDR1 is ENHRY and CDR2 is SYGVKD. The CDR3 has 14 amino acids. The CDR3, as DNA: TGTGCCATCAGTTCTAGCGGACAACCCTACGAGCAGTACTTC. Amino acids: CAISSSGQPYEQYF.

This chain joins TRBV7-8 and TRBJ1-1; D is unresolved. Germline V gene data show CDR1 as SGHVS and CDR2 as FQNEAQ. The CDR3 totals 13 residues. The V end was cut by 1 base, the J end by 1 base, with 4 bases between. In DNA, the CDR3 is TGTGCCAGCAGCTTAGACCAGAACACTGAAGCTTTCTTT. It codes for CASSLDQNTEAFF.

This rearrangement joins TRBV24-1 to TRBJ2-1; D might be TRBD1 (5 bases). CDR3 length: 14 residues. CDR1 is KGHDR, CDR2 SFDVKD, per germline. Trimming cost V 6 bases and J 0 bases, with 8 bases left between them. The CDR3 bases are TGTGCCACCAGTCAGGGATCCTCCTACAATGAGCAGTTCTTC. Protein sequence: CATSQGSSYNEQFF.

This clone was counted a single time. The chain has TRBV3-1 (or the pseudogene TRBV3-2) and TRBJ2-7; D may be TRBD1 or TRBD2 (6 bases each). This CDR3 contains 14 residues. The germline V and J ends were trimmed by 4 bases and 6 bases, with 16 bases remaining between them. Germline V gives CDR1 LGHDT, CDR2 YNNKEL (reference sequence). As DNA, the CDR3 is TGTGCCAGCAGCCTTTTAGGAGGGGGGTCCGAGCAGTACTTC. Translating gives CASSLLGGGSEQYF.

Here the CDR3 DNA reads TGTGCCTGGAACCGTGCCGGGGAGCTGTTTTTT. This gives the protein CAWNRAGELFF. The rearrangement uses TRBV30 and TRBJ2-2; D remains ambiguous. Deletions cut 4 bases from V and 6 bases from J, with 6 bases between. CDR3 size: 11 residues. Germline V lookup: CDR1 GTSNPN, CDR2 SVGIG (reference sequence).

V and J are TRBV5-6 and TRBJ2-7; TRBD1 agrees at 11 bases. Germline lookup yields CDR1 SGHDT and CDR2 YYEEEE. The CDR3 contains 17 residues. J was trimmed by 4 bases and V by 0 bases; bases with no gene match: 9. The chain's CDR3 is CASSLGTGGFTQYEQYF. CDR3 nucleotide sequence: TGTGCCAGCAGCTTGGGGACAGGGGGCTTCACCCAATACGAGCAGTACTTC.

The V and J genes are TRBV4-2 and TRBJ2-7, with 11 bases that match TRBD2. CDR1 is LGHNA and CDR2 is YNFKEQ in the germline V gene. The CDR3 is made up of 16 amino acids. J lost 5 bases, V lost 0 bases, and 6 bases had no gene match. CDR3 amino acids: CASSQDIGTSGHEQYF. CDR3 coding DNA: TGTGCCAGCAGCCAAGATATTGGGACTAGCGGTCACGAGCAGTACTTC.